Listed below are T cell receptor beta chains from one sample, sequenced in a study of T cells after posttransplantation cyclophosphamide. Libraries were prepared by immunoSEQ multiplex PCR; TCRdb keeps only in-frame clonotypes and omits some of them. This sample yields 5,500 to 8,000 clones, of which 90% to 95% are seen a single time; around 4.5% belongs to the top ten. Material: CD8+ T cells sorted from blood, obtained after allogeneic stem cell transplant with posttransplant cyclophosphamide. These receptors were collected from a male patient aged 55 to 70 who received an allogeneic stem cell transplant from a related donor and was CMV-positive. The graft donor may be the source of some T cells. Each CDR3 is given without its conserved first and last residue.

J gene,V gene,CDR3 protein
TRBJ2-2,TRBV28,ASSTRFRDRYTGELF
TRBJ1-6,TRBV4-3,ASSRSARGKSSPLH
TRBJ2-5,TRBV7-8,ASSLLERGSFGEETQY
TRBJ1-4,TRBV11-2,ASSPVGGANEKLF
TRBJ1-1,TRBV6-6,ASGGGNTEAF
TRBJ2-3,TRBV7-2,ASSLPPAGVTDTQY
TRBJ1-6,TRBV2,ASSEVGGKNSPLH
TRBJ1-2,TRBV9,ASSVVSGDYGYT
TRBJ1-1,TRBV23-1,ASSQSPQGMNTEAF
TRBJ2-7,TRBV7-9,ASSSPAGGVNEQY
TRBJ2-3,TRBV10-1,ASSETQRGFTDTQY
TRBJ2-3,TRBV9,ASSAPGGSGGAGTDTQY
TRBJ2-5,TRBV28,ASSFYRQGETQY
TRBJ1-1,TRBV19,ASSVGQGLNTEAF
TRBJ2-3,TRBV19,ATVSLESTDTQY
TRBJ2-1,TRBV4-2,ASSRRRAEVMGRNEQF
TRBJ1-2,TRBV14,ASSPGQGLFLGLGGYT
TRBJ2-1,TRBV6-5,ASSYSAGTANEQF